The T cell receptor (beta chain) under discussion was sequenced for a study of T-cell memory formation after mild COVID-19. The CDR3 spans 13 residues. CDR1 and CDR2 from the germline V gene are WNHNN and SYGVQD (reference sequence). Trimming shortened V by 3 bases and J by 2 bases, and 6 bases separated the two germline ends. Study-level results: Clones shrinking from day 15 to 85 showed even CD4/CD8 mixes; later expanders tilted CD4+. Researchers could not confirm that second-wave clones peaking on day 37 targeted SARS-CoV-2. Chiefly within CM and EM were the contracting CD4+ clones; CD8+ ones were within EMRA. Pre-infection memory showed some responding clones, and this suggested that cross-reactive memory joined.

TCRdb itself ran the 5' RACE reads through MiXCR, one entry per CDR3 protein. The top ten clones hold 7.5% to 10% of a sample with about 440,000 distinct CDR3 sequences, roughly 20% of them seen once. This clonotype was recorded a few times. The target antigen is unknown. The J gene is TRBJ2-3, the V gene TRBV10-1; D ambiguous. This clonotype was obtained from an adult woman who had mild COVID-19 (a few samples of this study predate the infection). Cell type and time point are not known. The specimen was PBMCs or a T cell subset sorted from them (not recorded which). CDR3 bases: TGCGCCAGCAGTGATTCCAACACAGATACGCAGTATTTT. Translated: CASSDSNTDTQYF.